The source of this T cell receptor (beta chain) is a study of CXCR3-negative and CXCR3-positive naive CD8 T cells. Broader study findings: TRBV-TRBJ usage was alike in naive CXCR3-negative and CXCR3-positive cells but differed in memory cells. TRB CDR3 properties indicated TCR strength, while surface CD5 was similar across naive subsets. High diversity, comparable across both naive subsets, contrasted with much lower diversity in memory CD8+ cells.

All TRB cDNA libraries came from 5' RACE performed with UMI labels. TCRdb reanalyzed the 5' RACE reads, giving one entry per CDR3 protein sequence and no DNA. The listing records roughly 50,000 distinct CDR3 sequences. CDR3 length: 11 amino acids. CDR1 is SQVTM, CDR2 ANQGSEA, per germline. Turning to this clonotype: Its antigen remains unknown.

Sorts that each held over 250,000 cells were run in triplicate for every CD8+ T cell subset. Material: memory CD8+ T cells from blood. The V gene is TRBV29-1, the J gene TRBJ2-3. This receptor was identified in a human donor in good health. Some clones in this sample may be carry-over from other donors' samples. The chain's CDR3 is CSVEIEITQYF.